These 17 T cell receptor beta chains originate from one sample sequenced in a study of cytotoxic CD8 clonotypes in ibrutinib-treated CLL. TCRdb keeps only in-frame clones here, not all; method: immunoSEQ multiplex PCR. Here the sample spans 40,000 or so clones, 70% being singletons. Specimen: PBMCs, collected at disease progression, from a patient treated with ibrutinib. The receptors originated from a human donor with chronic lymphocytic leukemia.

This CDR3 reads CAINALNGSYNEQFF. CDR3 nucleotide sequence: TGTGCCATCAACGCTTTAAACGGCTCCTACAATGAGCAGTTCTTC. The rearrangement joins TRBV28 to TRBJ2-1, with D unresolved. Germline loops: CDR1 MDHEN, CDR2 SYDVKM. Trimming cost V 10 bases and J 0 bases, with 16 bases left between them. The CDR3 runs 15 residues. Full variable domain (rest looked up from reference TRBV28 and TRBJ2-1): DVKVTQSSRYLVKRTGEKVFLECVQDMDHENMFWYRQDPGLGLRLIYFSYDVKMKEKGDIPEGYSVSREKKERFSLILESASTNQTSMYLCAINALNGSYNEQFFGPGTRLTVL.

CDR3 nucleotides: TGTGCCAGCAGTTACGAGGGTTTGGATACGCAGTATTTT. Translated, it gives CASSYEGLDTQYF. The chain joins TRBV6-5 to TRBJ2-3; tentatively, D is TRBD2 (5 bases). The CDR3 covers 13 residues. Germline CDR1 is MNHEY and CDR2 is SVGAGI. V dropped 2 bases and J dropped 6 bases, with 9 bases sitting between them.

V and J are TRBV5-4 and TRBJ1-2, with a possible D match to TRBD1 (5 bases). In germline, CDR1 is SGHNT, CDR2 YYREEE (reference sequence). Between the trimmed V and J ends, which lost 0 bases and 2 bases, there was a span of 5 bases. The CDR3 extends over 13 amino acids. CDR3 region: CASSLGQNYGYTF. The CDR3 DNA sequence: TGTGCCAGCAGCTTGGGACAGAACTATGGCTACACCTTC.

This chain connects TRBV19 to TRBJ2-7; TRBD2 aligns across 11 bases. This CDR3 has 15 residues. Unmatched junction bases numbered 4, after V lost 3 bases and J lost 3 bases. CDR1 and CDR2 from the germline V gene are LNHDA and SQIVND (reference sequence). CDR3 coding DNA: TGTGCCAGTAGTATTGTAACTAGCGGGAGCTACGAGCAGTACTTC. It is translated as CASSIVTSGSYEQYF. Full variable domain (missing parts from reference TRBV19 and TRBJ2-7): DGGITQSPKYLFRKEGQNVTLSCEQNLNHDAMYWYRQDPGQGLRLIYYSQIVNDFQKGDIAEGYSVSREKKESFPLTVTSAQKNPTAFYLCASSIVTSGSYEQYFGPGTRLTVT.

V usage is TRBV27 and J usage is TRBJ1-4; D is unclear. CDR1 and CDR2 from the germline V gene are MNHEY and SMNVEV (reference sequence). The V end was cut by 5 bases, the J end by 2 bases, with 9 bases between. The CDR3 spans 14 residues. The CDR3 nucleotides are TGTGCCAGCAGTCGGGGTTCCACTAATGAAAAACTGTTTTTT. Translation: CASSRGSTNEKLFF.

The chain joins TRBV9 to TRBJ1-1; 7 nucleotides agree with TRBD1. Germline CDR1 SGDLS, CDR2 YYNGEE. The CDR3 runs 11 residues. Trimming at V came to 7 bases and at J to 6 bases, leaving 3 bases not matched to a gene. The CDR3 coding sequence is TGTGCCAGCTGGGACAGCCCTGAAGCTTTCTTT. Protein: CASWDSPEAFF.

The chain is built from TRBV6-1 and TRBJ2-1, with D perhaps matching TRBD2 (5 bases). The V gene lost 7 bases and the J gene lost 6 bases, with 16 bases spanning the gap. CDR1 is MNHNS and CDR2 is SASEGT in the germline V gene. The CDR3 is 14 amino acids. DNA for the CDR3: TGTGCCAGCAACGTAGCGTGGAGAGGCAATGAGCAGTTCTTC. This translates into CASNVAWRGNEQFF.

The chain recombines TRBV7-6 with TRBJ1-1; D call uncertain. The V and J ends lost 5 bases and 3 bases respectively, with 13 bases between them. The CDR3 has 14 residues. The germline V gene has CDR1 SGHVS and CDR2 FNYEAQ. CDR3: CASSLVVTDTEAFF. In DNA, the CDR3 is TGTGCCAGCAGCCTGGTGGTGACGGACACTGAAGCTTTCTTT.

This clone was picked up a small number of times. The chain combines TRBV4-1 with TRBJ1-4, with TRBD1 matching 8 bases. CDR1 is MGHRA and CDR2 is YSYEKL in the germline V gene. CDR3 size: 14 residues. Trimming cost V 1 base and J 5 bases; bases outside gene matches: 0. CDR3 sequence: CASSQGTGNEKLFF. The CDR3 DNA reads TGCGCCAGCAGCCAAGGGACAGGGAATGAAAAACTGTTTTTT.

This rearrangement joins TRBV28 to TRBJ2-7, with 10 bases aligning to TRBD2. Germline-derived CDR1 and CDR2 are MDHEN and SYDVKM. V was pared by 6 bases and J by 5 bases, with 7 bases of the junction left unmatched. This CDR3 is built from 14 residues. The CDR3: CASRVAGGPHEQYF. DNA for the CDR3: TGTGCCAGCAGAGTAGCGGGAGGCCCCCACGAGCAGTACTTC.

The chain uses TRBV29-1 and TRBJ2-7; D is uncertain. V was cut by 2 bases and J by 2 bases, with 10 bases left in between. This CDR3 region has 13 residues. CDR1 and CDR2 from the germline V gene are SQVTM and ANQGSEA. In DNA form, the CDR3 reads TGCAGCGTTGAAACGCGGTTTACCTACGAGCAGTACTTC. This encodes CSVETRFTYEQYF.

This rearrangement joins TRBV18 to TRBJ1-1, with D possibly matching TRBD1 (5 bases). V was clipped by 3 bases and J by 0 bases, with 14 bases between them. Per the germline V gene, CDR1 is KGHSH and CDR2 is LQKENI. The CDR3 runs to 16 residues. The CDR3 DNA follows: TGTGCCAGCTCACCTAGGGCTCAGGGATTGAACACTGAAGCTTTCTTT. Translation gives CASSPRAQGLNTEAFF.

The rearrangement uses TRBV2 and TRBJ2-5; 12 bases are a match to TRBD2. This CDR3 region has 15 residues. V lost 5 bases and J lost 5; bases outside the gene matches: 6. Looked up from germline, CDR1 is SNHLY and CDR2 is FYNNEI. For the CDR3, the DNA is TGTGCCAGCAGTCTACTAGCGGGGGGTGTCGAGACCCAGTACTTC. It specifies CASSLLAGGVETQYF.

Here the CDR3 reads CASARTGSRETQYF. In DNA form, the CDR3 reads TGTGCCAGTGCCCGGACAGGGTCTCGGGAGACCCAGTACTTC. The chain links TRBV19 to TRBJ2-5, with 8 bases that match TRBD1. CDR3 length: 14 residues. The V and J ends lost 8 bases and 5 bases, in that order; junction bases with no gene match: 10. CDR1 and CDR2 from the germline V gene are LNHDA and SQIVND (reference sequence).

CDR3 in amino acids: CATSKPSGTDTQYF. CDR3 nucleotide sequence: TGTGCCACCAGCAAACCTAGCGGCACAGATACGCAGTATTTT. The chain carries TRBV15 and TRBJ2-3, with D perhaps matching TRBD2 (6 bases). Germline values: CDR1 LNHNV, CDR2 YYDKDF (reference sequence). V was shortened by 4 bases and J by 1 base, with 9 bases between the two germline ends. CDR3 length: 14 amino acids.

The rearrangement links TRBV2 to TRBJ1-3, with 7 bases matching TRBD1. Germline CDR1 reads SNHLY; CDR2 reads FYNNEI. This CDR3 is 14 amino acids long. The V segment lost 6 bases and the J segment 2 bases; nucleotides outside the gene matches: 4. CDR3 DNA: TGTGCCAGCAGGTCCGACAGGGCTGGAAACACCATATATTTT. This sequence encodes CASRSDRAGNTIYF.

This clone was detected once. The V and J genes are TRBV28 and TRBJ2-1, with D perhaps assigned TRBD1 or TRBD2 (7 bases each). The CDR3 is 14 amino acids. Germline values: CDR1 MDHEN, CDR2 SYDVKM. The V end was cut by 4 bases, the J end by 7 bases, with 14 bases between. Written as DNA, the CDR3 is TGTGCCAGCAGTTCGGGGGGACAGATGAATGAGCAGTTCTTC. Translation: CASSSGGQMNEQFF.